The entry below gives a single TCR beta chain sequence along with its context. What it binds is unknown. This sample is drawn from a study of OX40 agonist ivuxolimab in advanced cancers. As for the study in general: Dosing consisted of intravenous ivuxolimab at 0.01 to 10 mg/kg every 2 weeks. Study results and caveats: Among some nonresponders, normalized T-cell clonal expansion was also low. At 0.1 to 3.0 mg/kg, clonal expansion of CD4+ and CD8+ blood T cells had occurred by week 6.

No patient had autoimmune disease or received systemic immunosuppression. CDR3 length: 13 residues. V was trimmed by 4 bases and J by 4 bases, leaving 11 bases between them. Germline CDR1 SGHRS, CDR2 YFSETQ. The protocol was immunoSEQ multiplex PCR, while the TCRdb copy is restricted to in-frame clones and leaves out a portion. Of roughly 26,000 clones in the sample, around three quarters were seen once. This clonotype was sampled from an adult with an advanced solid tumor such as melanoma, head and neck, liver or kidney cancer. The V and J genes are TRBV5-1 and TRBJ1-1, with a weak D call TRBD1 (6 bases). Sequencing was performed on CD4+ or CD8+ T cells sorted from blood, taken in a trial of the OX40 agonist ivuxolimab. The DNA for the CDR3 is TGCGCCAGCAGCGCACAGGGTCTCACTGAAGCTTTCTTT. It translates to CASSAQGLTEAFF.